This T cell receptor (beta chain) was sequenced during a study of blood T cell repertoires in COVID-19. Looking at the study overall: There were acute and convalescent COVID-19 samples, and they came from the United States, Italy and Spain.

Participant-given clinical history determined each cohort assignment. Symptom resolution, clearance, or two negative PCRs marked donors in Cohort 3 as recovered. CDR3 length equals 14 residues. Deletions cut 1 base from V and 7 bases from J, with 11 bases between. Per germline, CDR1 SGHNT and CDR2 YYREEE (reference sequence). Original analysis: Reference gene primer amplification yielded estimated nucleated cell counts. Assay: immunoSEQ multiplex PCR; the TCRdb copy retains only in-frame clones and omits some. That table is the source of V, J and clone size, and D and trimming were worked out from the DNA. The repertoire consists of 200,000 to 250,000 clones, with about 89% occurring once and the leading ten covering 1.5% to 2%.

Sequenced material: PBMCs or T cells enriched from blood (not recorded which). This TCR derives from a woman aged 18-29 years who had recovered from COVID-19. The genes are TRBV5-4 and TRBJ1-4, with a possible D match to TRBD1 (5 bases). CDR3 loop: CASSLRGSAEKLFF. CDR3 DNA: TGTGCCAGCAGCTTGCGGGGGAGCGCTGAAAAACTGTTTTTT.